This TCR beta chain is drawn from a study of memory CD4+ T cells and cytomegalovirus serostatus. Assay used: immunoSEQ multiplex PCR; TCRdb lists only in-frame clones, some missing. In the table there are around 60,000 clones, around 77% of which are singletons. Germline values: CDR1 SGHNT, CDR2 YENEEA. The CDR3 has 15 amino acids. With 5 bases removed from V and 6 bases from J, the gap between germline ends came to 17 bases. The sort gate was single viable CD3+CD4+CD8-CD45RO+ cells for memory CD4+ T cells. Donors' CMV status reflects serum IgG against pp150, pp28, p38, p52. The chain is built from TRBV11-3 and TRBJ2-1, with D possibly matching TRBD2 (6 bases). The sequenced sample was memory CD4+ T cells from blood. The TCR sequence derives from an adult in good health and CMV-seronegative. CDR3 bases: TGTGCCAGCAGCGCCAGGTCGGGCGGGGTCAATGAGCAGTTCTTC. It yields the protein CASSARSGGVNEQFF. Looking up the rest from reference TRBV11-3 and TRBJ2-1 gives the full variable domain: EAGVVQSPRYKIIEKKQPVAFWCNPISGHNTLYWYLQNLGQGPELLIRYENEEAVDDSQLPKDRFSAERLKGVDSTLKIQPAELGDSAVYLCASSARSGGVNEQFFGPGTRLTVL.